The 22 T cell receptor beta chains below all came from one sample that was sequenced in a study of OX40 agonist ivuxolimab in advanced cancers. Profiled with immunoSEQ multiplex PCR; TCRdb holds only in-frame clones, not every one. Of about 61,000 clones detected, 80% to 85% appear once; the ten largest clones hold around 3.3%. The starting material was CD4+ or CD8+ T cells sorted from blood, obtained in a trial of the OX40 agonist ivuxolimab. The receptor source for this set is an adult with an advanced solid tumor such as melanoma, head and neck, liver or kidney cancer.

This clone is medium-sized. This chain joins TRBV19 and TRBJ2-1, with D unclear. The germline V and J ends were trimmed by 4 bases and 1 base, with 11 bases remaining between them. CDR1 LNHDA and CDR2 SQIVND come from the germline V gene (reference sequence). The length of the CDR3 is 15 residues. CDR3 DNA sequence: TGTGCCAGTAGTACCCACGTGGAGTCCTACAATGAGCAGTTCTTC. Translating gives CASSTHVESYNEQFF.

The rearrangement uses TRBV4-3 and TRBJ1-4; the match to TRBD1 covers 7 bases. The CDR3 has 15 residues. The V and J ends lost 0 bases and 10 bases, in that order; junction bases with no gene match: 8. Germline loops: CDR1 LGHNA, CDR2 YSLEER. CDR3 in amino acids: CASSQDGAGGGKLFF. The CDR3 coding sequence is TGCGCCAGCAGCCAAGATGGGGCAGGGGGAGGAAAACTGTTTTTT.

The V call is TRBV5-1, the J call TRBJ1-2; perhaps TRBD1 as D (5 bases). V lost 4 bases and J lost 5, with 15 bases in between. Germline lookup yields CDR1 SGHRS and CDR2 YFSETQ. The CDR3 is 14 residues long. The CDR3 sequence: CASSPGTLGYGYTF. As DNA, the CDR3 is TGCGCCAGCAGCCCCGGGACCTTGGGGTATGGCTACACCTTC.

This clone was seen a single time. The rearrangement joins TRBV2 to TRBJ1-5, with 10 positions matching TRBD1. The CDR3 runs to 16 residues. Germline CDR1 and CDR2: SNHLY and FYNNEI. The ends lost 6 bases at V and 0 bases at J; junction bases unmatched: 5. The CDR3 loop reads CASSSRTGGSNQPQHF. CDR3 nucleotide sequence: TGTGCCAGCAGCTCCCGGACAGGGGGTAGCAATCAGCCCCAGCATTTT.

The genes are TRBV11-2 and TRBJ2-1; no clear D. The ends were cut back, 7 bases at V and 7 bases at J, with 14 bases in the middle. CDR3 length equals 13 residues. Germline CDR1 and CDR2: SGHAT and FQNNGV. In nucleotides, the CDR3 is TGTGCCAGCACCACCCAATTGGGGAATGAGCAGTTCTTC. The encoded protein is CASTTQLGNEQFF.

The CDR3 sequence is CASKDAGAPGSRGYTF. The CDR3 nucleotides are TGTGCCAGTAAGGATGCAGGGGCCCCCGGGTCTCGGGGCTACACCTTC. The V gene is TRBV19, the J gene TRBJ1-2; D is possibly TRBD1 (6 bases). This CDR3 region has 16 residues. V was clipped by 7 bases and J by 8 bases, with 26 bases between them. Per germline, CDR1 LNHDA and CDR2 SQIVND (reference sequence).

A note on this clone: Additional DNA sequences in this sample encode the identical CDR3. The chain carries TRBV28 and TRBJ2-7; 11 bases line up with TRBD1. Looked up from germline, CDR1 is MDHEN and CDR2 is SYDVKM. The CDR3 length is 15 residues. V shed 5 bases, J shed 2 bases, and the junction held 5 bases outside the gene matches. CDR3 sequence reads: CASSLPGQGAYEQYF. The CDR3 bases are TGTGCCAGCAGTCTCCCGGGACAGGGGGCCTACGAGCAGTACTTC.

This chain uses TRBV7-9 with TRBJ1-3; D call uncertain. The germline CDR1 and CDR2 sequences are SEHNR and FQNEAQ (reference sequence). The CDR3 runs to 17 residues. Trimming stripped 1 base from V and 0 bases from J, with 13 bases between. The CDR3 DNA reads as TGTGCCAGCAGCTTAGGCCAGATGAACCCCTCTGGAAACACCATATATTTT. Protein: CASSLGQMNPSGNTIYF.

This rearrangement joins TRBV10-3 to TRBJ2-3; D may match TRBD1 or TRBD2 (6 bases each). Deletions cut 8 bases from V and 1 base from J, with 10 bases between. This CDR3 is built from 13 residues. Looked up from germline, CDR1 is ENHRY and CDR2 is SYGVKD. The DNA for the CDR3 is TGTGCCATCGAGGAGGGGGGCACAGATACGCAGTATTTT. It encodes CAIEEGGTDTQYF.

V is TRBV5-1 and J is TRBJ2-3; the match to TRBD1 covers 7 bases. The germline gives CDR1 SGHRS, CDR2 YFSETQ. With 2 bases clipped from V and 1 base from J, the junction kept 4 bases outside the gene matches. This CDR3 has 15 amino acids. Here the CDR3 reads CASSFTGEGTDTQYF. CDR3 sequence (DNA): TGCGCCAGCAGCTTTACAGGGGAAGGCACAGATACGCAGTATTTT. Full variable domain (missing parts from reference TRBV5-1 and TRBJ2-3): KAGVTQTPRYLIKTRGQQVTLSCSPISGHRSVSWYQQTPGQGLQFLFEYFSETQRNKGNFPGRFSGRQFSNSRSEMNVSTLELGDSALYLCASSFTGEGTDTQYFGPGTRLTVL.

This chain links TRBV2 with TRBJ2-4, with D unclear. CDR1 is SNHLY and CDR2 is FYNNEI in the germline V gene. The CDR3 covers 13 residues. Trimming removed 3 bases from V and 10 bases from J, with 13 bases in between. CDR3 loop: CASSDGWSPIQYF. The CDR3 DNA sequence: TGTGCCAGCAGTGATGGGTGGTCTCCAATTCAGTACTTC.

The genes are TRBV5-6 and TRBJ2-1; 8 nucleotides match TRBD2. The CDR3 length is 19 residues. Per the germline V gene, CDR1 is SGHDT and CDR2 is YYEEEE. V lost 1 base to trimming and J lost 0 bases; unmatched junction nucleotides: 12. Written as DNA, the CDR3 is TGTGCCAGCAGCTTGTGGATGCGGGGGGCCTTTAGCTCCTACAATGAGCAGTTCTTC. Translating it yields CASSLWMRGAFSSYNEQFF.

V is TRBV19 and J is TRBJ2-7, with D maybe TRBD1 (5 bases). Looked up from germline, CDR1 is LNHDA and CDR2 is SQIVND (reference sequence). Trimming removed 3 bases at V and 4 bases at J, with 7 bases between. The length of the CDR3 is 12 residues. CDR3 in amino acids: CASSMTAYEQYF. Here the CDR3 DNA reads TGTGCCAGTAGTATGACAGCTTACGAGCAGTACTTC. The whole variable domain, filled in from reference TRBV19 and TRBJ2-7, reads DGGITQSPKYLFRKEGQNVTLSCEQNLNHDAMYWYRQDPGQGLRLIYYSQIVNDFQKGDIAEGYSVSREKKESFPLTVTSAQKNPTAFYLCASSMTAYEQYFGPGTRLTVT.

This clone appeared a few times. The rearrangement joins TRBV9 to TRBJ1-3; no clear D gene. The germline V gene encodes CDR1 SGDLS and CDR2 YYNGEE. With 2 bases removed from V and 0 bases from J, the gap between germline ends came to 15 bases. The CDR3 consists of 17 residues. In DNA form, the CDR3 reads TGTGCCAGCAGCGTTCTTGCAGGCACTTTCTCTGGAAACACCATATATTTT. Protein sequence: CASSVLAGTFSGNTIYF.

The chain uses TRBV7-6 and TRBJ1-1; the D gene is possibly TRBD1 (6 bases). This CDR3 contains 15 residues. Trimming removed 5 bases at V and 5 bases at J, with 18 bases between. The germline CDR1 and CDR2 sequences are SGHVS and FNYEAQ. The CDR3 DNA follows: TGTGCCAGCAGCCAGGACACGGGGGCAGGGACTGAAGCTTTCTTT. This translates into CASSQDTGAGTEAFF.

The V gene is TRBV6-5, the J gene TRBJ1-6; D may be TRBD1 (5 bases). CDR1 MNHEY and CDR2 SVGAGI come from the germline V gene. The CDR3 is 15 amino acids. The V and J ends lost 7 bases and 8 bases respectively, with 18 bases between them. CDR3 sequence: CASNPDSKSDSPLHF. The CDR3 bases are TGTGCCAGCAATCCTGACAGTAAGTCGGATTCACCCCTCCACTTT.

The V gene is TRBV11-2, the J gene TRBJ2-5; 10 nucleotides agree with TRBD2. Germline V gene sequence: CDR1 SGHAT, CDR2 FQNNGV. This CDR3 has 15 residues. J was trimmed by 3 bases and V by 2 bases; bases with no gene match: 3. The CDR3 bases are TGTGCCAGCAGCTTACGACTAGCGGGCGAAGAGACCCAGTACTTC. Protein: CASSLRLAGEETQYF.

The J gene is TRBJ1-6, the V gene TRBV11-3; TRBD1 matches at 7 bases. The V gene end was trimmed by 3 bases and the J gene end by 8 bases; junction bases not matched to a gene: 7. Germline CDR1 reads SGHNT; CDR2 reads YENEEA. This CDR3 is built from 15 residues. The CDR3 coding sequence is TGTGCCAGCAGCTTCCAGACAGGGTTCGATTCACCCCTCCACTTT. It codes for CASSFQTGFDSPLHF.

This clone has more than one count but fewer than ten. The rearrangement joins TRBV11-3 to TRBJ2-3, with D unresolved. V gave up 2 bases and J gave up 6 bases, with 9 bases separating them. CDR1 is SGHNT and CDR2 is YENEEA in the germline V gene. The CDR3 covers 13 residues. The CDR3, as DNA: TGTGCCAGCAGCTTATCTCGGTCGGATACGCAGTATTTT. Encoded protein: CASSLSRSDTQYF. The full variable domain, its missing parts supplied by reference TRBV11-3 and TRBJ2-3, is EAGVVQSPRYKIIEKKQPVAFWCNPISGHNTLYWYLQNLGQGPELLIRYENEEAVDDSQLPKDRFSAERLKGVDSTLKIQPAELGDSAVYLCASSLSRSDTQYFGPGTRLTVL.

In this sample, this clone turned up a few times. The chain couples TRBV5-1 to TRBJ2-3; 10 bases are a match to TRBD1. The CDR3 covers 15 residues. After removal of 5 bases from V and 2 bases from J, the junction contained 5 bases not matched to a gene. Looked up from germline, CDR1 is SGHRS and CDR2 is YFSETQ. CDR3 coding DNA: TGCGCCAGCAGTTCGGGACAGGGGCTCACAGATACGCAGTATTTT. Translation: CASSSGQGLTDTQYF. Drawing the rest from reference TRBV5-1 and TRBJ2-3, the complete variable domain is KAGVTQTPRYLIKTRGQQVTLSCSPISGHRSVSWYQQTPGQGLQFLFEYFSETQRNKGNFPGRFSGRQFSNSRSEMNVSTLELGDSALYLCASSSGQGLTDTQYFGPGTRLTVL.

The rearrangement links TRBV28 to TRBJ1-5, with D perhaps TRBD1 (6 bases). In germline, CDR1 is MDHEN, CDR2 SYDVKM. The V and J ends lost 3 bases and 6 bases respectively, with 12 bases between them. There are 14 residues in the CDR3. This CDR3 is CASSLSGASQPQHF. The DNA of the CDR3 is TGTGCCAGCAGTTTGTCGGGGGCCAGTCAGCCCCAGCATTTT.

The chain couples TRBV11-3 to TRBJ2-5; D may be TRBD1 (6 bases). V was cut by 4 bases and J by 3 bases, with 12 bases left in between. The CDR3 length is 14 residues. Germline V gives CDR1 SGHNT, CDR2 YENEEA. The CDR3: CASSSRQEEETQYF. The DNA of the CDR3 is TGTGCCAGCAGCTCCCGACAGGAAGAAGAGACCCAGTACTTC.